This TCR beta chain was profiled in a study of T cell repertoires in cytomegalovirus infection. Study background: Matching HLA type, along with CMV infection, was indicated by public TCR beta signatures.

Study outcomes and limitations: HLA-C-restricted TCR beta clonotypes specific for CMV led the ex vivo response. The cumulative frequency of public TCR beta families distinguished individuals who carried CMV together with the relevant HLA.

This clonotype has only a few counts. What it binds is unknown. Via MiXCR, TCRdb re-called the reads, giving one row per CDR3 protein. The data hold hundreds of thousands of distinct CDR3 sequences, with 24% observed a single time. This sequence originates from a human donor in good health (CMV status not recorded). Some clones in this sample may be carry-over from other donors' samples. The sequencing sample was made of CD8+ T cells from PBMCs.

The CDR3 sequence: CASSYLRPSSTDTQYF. CDR3 bases: TGTGCCAGCAGTTACCTACGACCAAGTAGCACAGATACGCAGTATTTT. V and J are TRBV6-2 or TRBV6-3 and TRBJ2-3; D not resolved. Germline loops: CDR1 MNHEY, CDR2 SVGEGT. V was pared by 2 bases and J by 0 bases, with 12 bases between. The CDR3 spans 16 residues.